These 7 T cell receptor beta chains originate from one sample sequenced in a study of shared clonotypes between healthy human individuals. Sequenced by immunoSEQ multiplex PCR; TCRdb stores in-frame clones only, minus some. The repertoire includes around 300,000 clones, roughly 84% of them detected once, and around 15% sits in the top ten. Input material: memory CD8+ T cells sorted from blood. As to subset: CD45RO+ cells pooled with CCR7-negative TemRA cells. The source is a man aged 18 to 35 in good health.

The chain links TRBV6-1 to TRBJ2-7; D is perhaps TRBD1 or TRBD2 (5 bases each). Germline CDR1 reads MNHNS; CDR2 reads SASEGT. V was shortened by 1 base and J by 0 bases, with 10 bases between the two germline ends. CDR3 length equals 15 residues. As DNA, the CDR3 is TGTGCCAGCAGTGAAGGTGCAGGGACCTCCTACGAGCAGTACTTC. Protein: CASSEGAGTSYEQYF.

The gene calls are TRBV7-9 and TRBJ2-7; D unclear. V lost 4 bases and J lost 3, with 10 bases in between. CDR3 size: 13 residues. Germline assignment: CDR1 SEHNR and CDR2 FQNEAQ (reference sequence). The CDR3 reads CASSSPEHYEQYF. The CDR3 coding sequence is TGTGCCAGCAGCTCGCCTGAGCACTACGAGCAGTACTTC.

Turning to this clone: The sample holds other DNA sequences that translate to the same CDR3. This rearrangement joins TRBV9 to TRBJ2-3; 7 bases match TRBD1. CDR1 and CDR2 from the germline V gene are SGDLS and YYNGEE. The CDR3 runs 16 residues. V was clipped by 4 bases and J by 0 bases; unmatched bases: 8. CDR3 in DNA: TGTGCCAGCAGCCCCCGGACAGGCTTAAGCACAGATACGCAGTATTTT. Its translation is CASSPRTGLSTDTQYF.

The rearrangement uses TRBV9 and TRBJ2-7, with D possibly matching TRBD2 (5 bases). Germline CDR1 reads SGDLS; CDR2 reads YYNGEE. The CDR3 runs 14 residues. V lost 4 bases to trimming and J lost 3 bases, with 14 bases between them. In DNA, the CDR3 is TGTGCCAGCAGCCCACCGGGAAAGGGCTACGAGCAGTACTTC. The encoded protein is CASSPPGKGYEQYF.

The chain is built from TRBV6-5 and TRBJ2-2; D gene ambiguous. There are 13 residues in the CDR3. Germline V gives CDR1 MNHEY, CDR2 SVGAGI. Trimming left V 7 bases short and J 0 bases short, with 6 bases between. This CDR3 reads CASTVPNTGELFF. CDR3 sequence (DNA): TGTGCCAGCACAGTGCCGAACACCGGGGAGCTGTTTTTT.

The rearrangement links TRBV4-1 to TRBJ1-6, with D possibly TRBD1 on 6 matching bases. Germline loops: CDR1 MGHRA, CDR2 YSYEKL. The CDR3 runs 13 residues. V was trimmed by 8 bases and J by 9 bases, leaving 14 bases between them. Here the CDR3 DNA reads TGCGCCAGCGCACGGACAGAAGGTTCACCCCTCCACTTT. This sequence encodes CASARTEGSPLHF.

The chain couples TRBV2 to TRBJ1-5, with D perhaps TRBD1 (5 bases). V lost 2 bases and J 7 bases, leaving 12 bases between the germline ends. This CDR3 contains 14 residues. Germline V gene lookup returns CDR1 SNHLY and CDR2 FYNNEI. CDR3 region: CASSESGWRQPQHF. In nucleotides, the CDR3 is TGTGCCAGCAGTGAATCAGGGTGGCGCCAGCCCCAGCATTTT.